The next 22 T cell receptor beta chains were all read from a single sample in a study of CD8 T cells in ankylosing spondylitis. TCRdb passed the 5' RACE reads through MiXCR, listing each CDR3 protein once. This sample yields approximately 340,000 distinct CDR3 sequences, of which roughly 14% are seen a single time; about 1.1% belongs to the top ten. The specimen sequenced was blood, either unsorted or a sorted T cell fraction (not recorded which). The receptors shown here come from a male donor with ankylosing spondylitis or in good health (not recorded which).

V gene TRBV12-3 or TRBV12-4 combines with J gene TRBJ1-1; unclear D gene. Trimming took 2 bases from V and 0 from J, leaving 7 bases between them. The CDR3 covers 14 residues. The CDR3: CASSLQDLNTEAFF. CDR3 DNA: TGTGCCAGCAGTTTACAGGACCTGAACACTGAAGCTTTCTTT.

The CDR3 bases are TGCAGTGCTACGCGGAGGGAGGCTAGCGGGATCTGGAGGCAGTACTTC. Protein: CSATRREASGIWRQYF. This rearrangement joins TRBV20-1 to TRBJ2-7; 9 nucleotides agree with TRBD2. There are 16 residues in the CDR3. Germline trimming cut 4 bases from V and 9 bases from J; bases unmatched to any gene: 19. Germline V gene lookup returns CDR1 DFQATT and CDR2 SNEGSKA (reference sequence).

V is TRBV3-1 and J is TRBJ1-1; the match to TRBD1 covers 8 bases. V shed 2 bases and J 1 base; nucleotides not matched to a gene: 3. The CDR3 totals 15 residues. Germline CDR1 and CDR2: LGHDT and YNNKEL (reference sequence). The DNA of the CDR3 is TGTGCCAGCAGCCAAAGAGACAGGGGGAACACTGAAGCTTTCTTT. Its translation: CASSQRDRGNTEAFF.

This clonotype was seen many times. The chain carries TRBV6-1 and TRBJ1-1; 8 bases fit TRBD1. This CDR3 contains 14 residues. Trimming at V came to 5 bases and at J to 0 bases, leaving 2 bases not matched to a gene. The V gene's germline CDR1 is MNHNS and CDR2 SASEGT. DNA for the CDR3: TGTGCCAGCAGTCCGGGACAGGTGAACACTGAAGCTTTCTTT. It is translated as CASSPGQVNTEAFF.

Only a few counts were recorded for this clonotype. The chain carries TRBV5-1 and TRBJ1-1, with 8 bases matching TRBD1. V was clipped by 5 bases and J by 3 bases; unmatched bases: 3. The CDR3 totals 13 residues. CDR1 SGHRS and CDR2 YFSETQ come from the germline V gene. Here the CDR3 reads CASRPTGDTEAFF. The CDR3 nucleotides are TGCGCCAGCAGGCCGACAGGGGACACTGAAGCTTTCTTT.

There are a few counts of this clonotype. The V call is TRBV20-1, the J call TRBJ2-7, with TRBD1 matching over 7 bases. Unmatched junction bases numbered 13, after V lost 4 bases and J lost 4 bases. This CDR3 has 15 residues. Germline V gene data show CDR1 as DFQATT and CDR2 as SNEGSKA (reference sequence). In DNA, the CDR3 is TGCAGTGCTACTCAACCGGGACAGTCAGTTTACGAGCAGTACTTC. Translation: CSATQPGQSVYEQYF.

There are a few counts of this clonotype. This chain links TRBV18 with TRBJ2-1; 12 bases are a match to TRBD2. The CDR3 contains 15 residues. Trimming took 1 base from V and 9 from J; bases not matched to a gene: 4. The germline gives CDR1 KGHSH, CDR2 LQKENI. The CDR3 nucleotides are TGTGCCAGCTCACCACAGACTAGCGGGAGTGGTGAGCAGTTCTTC. Protein: CASSPQTSGSGEQFF. The complete variable domain, with remaining parts taken from reference TRBV18 and TRBJ2-1, reads NAGVMQNPRHLVRRRGQEARLRCSPMKGHSHVYWYRQLPEEGLKFMVYLQKENIIDESGMPKERFSAEFPKEGPSILRIQQVVRGDSAAYFCASSPQTSGSGEQFFGPGTRLTVL.

This chain uses TRBV3-1 with TRBJ2-7; no clear D. This CDR3 is built from 15 residues. Germline CDR1 and CDR2: LGHDT and YNNKEL (reference sequence). The ends were cut back, 0 bases at V and 0 bases at J, with 9 bases in the middle. This chain's CDR3 is CASSQDVRASYEQYF. CDR3 DNA sequence: TGTGCCAGCAGCCAAGATGTACGTGCCTCCTACGAGCAGTACTTC.

This sequence joins TRBV18 and TRBJ2-2; 8 nucleotides match TRBD1. The V gene's germline CDR1 is KGHSH and CDR2 LQKENI. J gave up 2 bases and V 7 bases, and 3 bases lay outside the gene matches. The CDR3 runs 14 residues. The DNA of the CDR3 is TGTGCCAGCTGGACAGGGTACAACACCGGGGAGCTGTTTTTT. The encoded protein is CASWTGYNTGELFF.

This clonotype was picked up a small number of times. The chain has TRBV20-1 and TRBJ2-1; no reliable D call. This CDR3 is built from 13 residues. The germline CDR1 and CDR2 sequences are DFQATT and SNEGSKA (reference sequence). Between the trimmed V and J ends, which lost 7 bases and 1 base, there was a span of 11 bases. DNA for the CDR3: TGCAGTGGGTTCACTGCTTCCTACAATGAGCAGTTCTTC. As protein: CSGFTASYNEQFF.

The V and J genes are TRBV6-1 and TRBJ1-2, with 7 bases that match TRBD1. This CDR3 is built from 13 residues. Germline V gene data show CDR1 as MNHNS and CDR2 as SASEGT. Losses at the gene ends were 7 bases for V and 2 bases for J; bases not matched to a gene: 4. CDR3 nucleotides: TGTGCCAGCAACAGGGGCTCCAACTATGGCTACACCTTC. This sequence encodes CASNRGSNYGYTF.

This clonotype was recorded a few times. V usage is TRBV6-4 and J usage is TRBJ2-3; 7 bases line up with TRBD2. The CDR3 runs 15 residues. Germline-derived CDR1 and CDR2 are MRHNA and SNTAGT. The trim removed 4 bases at V and 2 bases at J, leaving 6 bases unmatched. CDR3 in DNA: TGTGCCAGCAGTGTGGGAGGGGCTGACACAGATACGCAGTATTTT. Encoded protein: CASSVGGADTDTQYF.

This clonotype was seen at least ten times. CDR3 region: CASSQGGRDVFLDIQYF. CDR3 sequence (DNA): TGTGCCAGCAGCCAAGGGGGGCGAGACGTCTTTTTGGACATTCAGTACTTC. The chain links TRBV4-2 to TRBJ2-4; TRBD1 might be the D (6 bases). This CDR3 has 17 residues. V was clipped by 1 base and J by 8 bases, with 21 bases between them. Germline CDR1 is LGHNA and CDR2 is YNFKEQ.

The gene calls are TRBV5-1 and TRBJ2-2, with a tentative D call TRBD2 (6 bases). Germline values: CDR1 SGHRS, CDR2 YFSETQ. The CDR3 sequence is 15 residues long. Trimming stripped 7 bases from V and 2 bases from J, with 15 bases between. The CDR3 protein is CASRGTLPNTGELFF. The DNA of the CDR3 is TGCGCCAGCCGGGGGACTCTCCCTAACACCGGGGAGCTGTTTTTT.

This chain connects TRBV5-1 to TRBJ1-2; perhaps TRBD1 as D (6 bases). CDR1 and CDR2 from the germline V gene are SGHRS and YFSETQ. With 4 bases removed from V and 8 bases from J, the gap between germline ends came to 24 bases. This CDR3 is built from 16 residues. The CDR3 loop reads CASSPAGVHLLGGYTF. The DNA for the CDR3 is TGCGCCAGCAGCCCTGCAGGGGTCCACCTCTTAGGGGGCTACACCTTC.

V gene TRBV4-1 combines with J gene TRBJ2-5; 15 nucleotides align to TRBD2. CDR3 length equals 17 residues. Looked up from germline, CDR1 is MGHRA and CDR2 is YSYEKL. The J segment lost 0 bases and the V segment lost 5 bases, leaving 4 bases of the junction unmatched. CDR3 region: CASSTGTSGGYQETQYF. DNA for the CDR3: TGCGCCAGCAGCACAGGGACTAGCGGGGGGTACCAAGAGACCCAGTACTTC.

This sequence joins TRBV13 and TRBJ2-7; TRBD1 agrees at 10 bases. The CDR3 length is 14 residues. V lost 2 bases, J lost 6 bases, and 4 bases stayed unmatched. CDR1 PRHDT and CDR2 FYEKMQ come from the germline V gene (reference sequence). CDR3 amino acids: CASSLLGTGVEQYF. Written as DNA, the CDR3 is TGTGCCAGCAGCTTATTGGGGACAGGGGTCGAGCAGTACTTC.

This chain connects TRBV5-1 to TRBJ2-3, with TRBD1 as a possible D gene (6 bases). The length of the CDR3 is 15 residues. Trimming cost V 0 bases and J 2 bases, with 10 bases left between them. CDR1 and CDR2 (germline): SGHRS, YFSETQ. CDR3 residues: CASSLVGGATDTQYF. The CDR3 bases are TGCGCCAGCAGCTTGGTTGGGGGCGCCACAGATACGCAGTATTTT.

The chain carries TRBV10-3 and TRBJ2-2, with TRBD2 identical over 10 bases. The junction had 2 bases not matched to a gene; V was cut back by 3 bases and J by 1 base. This CDR3 spans 16 amino acids. CDR1 is ENHRY and CDR2 is SYGVKD in the germline V gene. CDR3 protein: CAISDPSGRNTGELFF. The CDR3 region has the DNA TGTGCCATCAGTGATCCTAGCGGGAGGAACACCGGGGAGCTGTTTTTT.

V is TRBV12-3 or TRBV12-4 and J is TRBJ2-5, with D hard to call. The CDR3 has 12 amino acids. V was trimmed by 1 base and J by 8 bases, leaving 8 bases between them. CDR3 sequence: CASSLGSGTQYF. CDR3 coding DNA: TGTGCCAGCAGTTTAGGGTCCGGCACCCAGTACTTC.

This clonotype was counted between two and nine times. For the CDR3, the DNA is TGTGCCAGCAGCCCCGAGGTTAGGGATGGCTACACCTTC. It codes for CASSPEVRDGYTF. The chain couples TRBV7-9 to TRBJ1-2; D is uncertain. V shed 5 bases and J shed 6 bases, with 13 bases lying between them. The germline CDR1 and CDR2 sequences are SEHNR and FQNEAQ (reference sequence). CDR3 length equals 13 residues.

This clonotype was seen ten or more times. The chain couples TRBV20-1 to TRBJ1-4, with D uncertain. This CDR3 region has 15 residues. V dropped 1 base and J dropped 1 base, with 10 bases sitting between them. The germline gives CDR1 DFQATT, CDR2 SNEGSKA (reference sequence). This CDR3 is CSARARSGTNEKLFF. As DNA, the CDR3 is TGCAGTGCTAGAGCGAGGTCCGGAACTAATGAAAAACTGTTTTTT.